These T cell receptor beta chains were read from a single sample in a study of a mutant IDH1 vaccine in newly diagnosed glioma. Sequencing was performed with immunoSEQ multiplex PCR; in TCRdb, only in-frame clones are kept and a portion is missing. The sample includes approximately 54,000 clones, more than 80% of them seen just once. The sequencing used PBMCs, collected from a glioma patient treated with radiotherapy, temozolomide or both. These receptors came from a man aged 18 to 35 with glioma. Both conserved end residues are part of each CDR3. A D gene is named only where the DNA matches it firmly. Size tells how often a clone was seen (once, few, many) or the class of an expanded clone, and some rows leave it out.

once	TRBV7-8	TRBJ1-5	TRBD1	TGTGCCAGCAGCAAAACAGGGGGGAGCAATCAGCCCCAGCATTTT	CASSKTGGSNQPQHF
NA	TRBV5-6	TRBJ2-1	TRBD2	TGTGCCAGCAGCCGCTGGGTAGCGGGGGAGAATGAGCAGTTCTTC	CASSRWVAGENEQFF
NA	TRBV18	TRBJ1-1	NA	TGTGCCAGCTCACTGGTGGCGAACACTGAAGCTTTCTTT	CASSLVANTEAFF
NA	TRBV9	TRBJ1-3	TRBD1	TGTGCCAGCAGCGAATTCGGACAGGGCGGCACCATATATTTT	CASSEFGQGGTIYF
NA	TRBV4-2	TRBJ1-5	TRBD1	TGTGCCAGCAGCCAAGATAGGACAGGGGAGAATCAGCCCCAGCATTTT	CASSQDRTGENQPQHF
NA	TRBV6-5	TRBJ1-1	NA	TGTGCCAGCAGTTACTCCTACCAATTGAACACTGAAGCTTTCTTT	CASSYSYQLNTEAFF
NA	TRBV7-6	TRBJ1-1	NA	TGTGCCAGCAGCTTTATCAGGAACACTGAAGCTTTCTTT	CASSFIRNTEAFF
NA	TRBV4-3	TRBJ1-1	TRBD1	TGCGCCAGCAGCCAAGATCTGACAGGGGTAGGTACTGAAGCTTTCTTT	CASSQDLTGVGTEAFF
NA	TRBV7-2	TRBJ1-2	NA	TGTGCCAGCAGCCATGGCCTCTATGGCTACACCTTC	CASSHGLYGYTF
NA	TRBV27	TRBJ2-7	TRBD1	TGTGCCAGCAGTTTCGGACAGGGGGGAAACGAGCAGTACTTC	CASSFGQGGNEQYF
NA	TRBV30	TRBJ1-3	TRBD1	TGTGCCTGGAGTACCGGACAGGTCTCTGGAAACACCATATATTTT	CAWSTGQVSGNTIYF
NA	TRBV6-1	TRBJ1-5	NA	TGTGCCAGCAGCGCCGGGCGGGGCAGTCAGCCCCAGCATTTT	CASSAGRGSQPQHF
few	TRBV15	TRBJ1-2	TRBD1	TGTGCCACCAGCAGGGGACAGGTTAACTATGGCTACACCTTC	CATSRGQVNYGYTF
NA	TRBV9	TRBJ1-1	NA	TGTGCCAGCAGTCGACGGGACACTGAAGCTTTCTTT	CASSRRDTEAFF
NA	TRBV2	TRBJ2-1	NA	TGTGCCAGCAGCAAGGGTGGCGGAGCACCCGGCCCCTACAATGAGCAGTTCTTC	CASSKGGGAPGPYNEQFF
NA	TRBV30	TRBJ1-4	NA	TGTGCCTGGAGCACCGGGACGGCCCGGAGCGAAAAACTGTTTTTT	CAWSTGTARSEKLFF
NA	TRBV18	TRBJ1-1	NA	TGTGCCAGCTCACCAACGGTGGAACAACGGACTGAAGCTTTCTTT	CASSPTVEQRTEAFF
once	TRBV14	TRBJ2-7	TRBD1	TGTGCCAGCAGCGACTCCCGGGACAGGGGTTACGAGCAGTACTTC	CASSDSRDRGYEQYF
NA	TRBV30	TRBJ2-6	TRBD1	TGTGCCTGGAGTGTATTACCGGGACAGTTGACCTCTGGGGCCAACGTCCTGACTTTC	CAWSVLPGQLTSGANVLTF
few	TRBV28	TRBJ2-2	NA	TGTGCCACTAGAACCGGGACTTTCAACACCGGGGAGCTGTTTTTT	CATRTGTFNTGELFF
NA	TRBV30	TRBJ1-5	NA	TGTGCCTGGAGTGGGGACCACGGTCAGCCCCAGCATTTT	CAWSGDHGQPQHF
NA	TRBV5-6	TRBJ1-2	NA	TGTGCCAGCAACCTCGAAGGGCGCTATGGCTACACCTTC	CASNLEGRYGYTF
NA	TRBV30	TRBJ2-5	NA	TGTGCCTGGAGGGTAGGCTATCCGGAGACCCAGTACTTC	CAWRVGYPETQYF
NA	TRBV30	TRBJ1-2	NA	TGTGCCTGGACGTACGGGTCGTTTGGCTACACCTTC	CAWTYGSFGYTF
NA	TRBV7-6	TRBJ2-1	TRBD1	TGTGCCAGCAGCTTACGGACAGGGTGGGGGGAAAATGAGCAGTTCTTC	CASSLRTGWGENEQFF
NA	TRBV7-9	TRBJ2-7	TRBD1	TGTGCCAGCAGCTTAGCGCGGGGGACAGGGAGACTCTACGAGCAGTACTTC	CASSLARGTGRLYEQYF
NA	TRBV4-1	TRBJ1-2	NA	TGCGCCAGCAGCCAAGACAGGGGATTTAACTATGGCTACACCTTC	CASSQDRGFNYGYTF
once	TRBV30	TRBJ2-4	NA	TGTGCCTGGAGTGTGGCAGCGGCCGGGAACATTCAGTACTTC	CAWSVAAAGNIQYF
NA	TRBV11-2	TRBJ1-6	NA	TGTGCCAGCAGCTTAGTTGTGGACCGTTACTCACCCCTCCACTTT	CASSLVVDRYSPLHF
NA	TRBV7-2	TRBJ1-3	NA	TGTGCCAGCAGCCCCACAGGGCAATCCGGAAACACCATATATTTT	CASSPTGQSGNTIYF
NA	TRBV7-2	TRBJ2-1	TRBD2	TGTGCCAGCGGTGTGCAGATGGGGGGGTATGAGCAGTTCTTC	CASGVQMGGYEQFF
NA	TRBV19	TRBJ1-2	NA	TGTGCCAGCCAACTGCGAAGGACTGTCGGGGGATATGGCTACACCTTC	CASQLRRTVGGYGYTF
NA	TRBV5-6	TRBJ2-6	NA	TGTGCCAGCAGCTTGGTTGGGGTGCGATCGGGGGCCAACGTCCTGACTTTC	CASSLVGVRSGANVLTF
NA	TRBV5-6	TRBJ1-5	NA	TGTGCCAGCAGCTTAGGAGGGATTAATCAGCCCCAGCATTTT	CASSLGGINQPQHF
NA	TRBV9	TRBJ1-1	NA	TGTGCCAGCAGCGCTGGGACTTTACGGGGCACTGAAGCTTTCTTT	CASSAGTLRGTEAFF
NA	TRBV5-6	TRBJ1-5	NA	TGTGCCAGCAGCCTGGACAGAGCCCACAATCAGCCCCAGCATTTT	CASSLDRAHNQPQHF
once	TRBV18	TRBJ1-4	NA	TGTGCCAGCTCGCAGTCTCGGACAGCCTCCTCCGAAAAACTGTTTTTT	CASSQSRTASSEKLFF